The 24 T cell receptor beta chains below were found in one sample sequenced in a study of CD8+CD57+ T cells in acquired aplastic anemia. Genomic DNA served as template for TCR beta VDJ and CDR3 profiling. MiXCR, run by TCRdb on the reads, gives a single entry per CDR3 protein. The sample has around 150,000 distinct CDR3 sequences; 41% are singletons. The source material was sorted CD4+, CD8+, or CD8+CD57+ T cells (not recorded which) from PBMCs. The source of these receptors is a human donor in good health, serving as a control.

The rearrangement links TRBV18 to TRBJ2-7; D uncertain. V was trimmed by 3 bases and J by 0 bases, leaving 12 bases between them. The CDR3 spans 15 residues. CDR1 KGHSH and CDR2 LQKENI come from the germline V gene. The CDR3 sequence is CASSPLAPFSYEQYF. CDR3 nucleotides: TGTGCCAGCTCACCCCTGGCACCCTTCTCCTACGAGCAGTACTTC.

This rearrangement joins TRBV7-6 to TRBJ1-6, with 9 bases aligning to TRBD1. Germline CDR1 and CDR2: SGHVS and FNYEAQ. With V trimmed by 5 bases and J by 5 bases, 4 bases remained unmatched. The CDR3 spans 15 residues. The CDR3 coding sequence is TGTGCCAGCAGCACCCGGGACAGGGATAATTCACCCCTCCACTTT. Translated: CASSTRDRDNSPLHF.

This chain joins TRBV7-9 and TRBJ2-7; D gene unclear. Germline values: CDR1 SEHNR, CDR2 FQNEAQ (reference sequence). The V gene lost 1 base and the J gene lost 5 bases, with 12 bases spanning the gap. The CDR3 extends over 14 amino acids. Written as DNA, the CDR3 is TGTGCCAGCAGCTTAGGTGAACTATCGGACGAGCAGTACTTC. This translates into CASSLGELSDEQYF.

This clonotype was detected ten times or more. V gene TRBV9 combines with J gene TRBJ2-6, with D tentatively TRBD1 (6 bases). The CDR3 extends over 17 amino acids. CDR1 SGDLS and CDR2 YYNGEE come from the germline V gene. Trimming cost V 6 bases and J 1 base, with 17 bases left between them. Here the CDR3 reads CASTRDILSSGANVLTF. The CDR3 DNA reads TGTGCCAGCACTCGGGACATTTTGTCTTCTGGGGCCAACGTCCTGACTTTC.

This clonotype was counted at least ten times. This chain connects TRBV20-1 to TRBJ2-3; D might be TRBD2 (6 bases). This CDR3 is built from 15 residues. The germline CDR1 and CDR2 sequences are DFQATT and SNEGSKA (reference sequence). V was pared by 6 bases and J by 6 bases, with 22 bases between. The CDR3 coding sequence is TGCAGTGCAAAAGATACCGCGGGATTTTCGGATACGCAGTATTTT. Translating it yields CSAKDTAGFSDTQYF.

To note about this clonotype: A read error may explain this, as a much larger clone is one base away. A read error is likely, as this CDR3 ends without the conserved phenylalanine or tryptophan. The chain recombines TRBV24-1 with TRBJ2-5; 8 bases fit TRBD2. J gave up 5 bases and V 1 base, and 32 bases lay outside the gene matches. CDR3 length: 24 amino acids. Germline V gene lookup returns CDR1 KGHDR and CDR2 SFDVKD. The CDR3 sequence is CATSDLPPPKSPSGWSLFRETQYL. In nucleotides, the CDR3 is TGTGCCACCAGTGATTTACCCCCACCCAAATCCCCTAGCGGGTGGAGCCTATTCCGGGAGACCCAGTACCTC.

This clonotype has ten or more counts. The CDR3 here is CASSLREDTEAFF. The CDR3, as DNA: TGTGCCAGCAGTCTCAGGGAGGACACTGAAGCTTTCTTT. The J gene is TRBJ1-1, the V gene TRBV12-3 or TRBV12-4; TRBD1 is a possible D gene (5 bases). V was pared by 5 bases and J by 3 bases, with 10 bases between. This CDR3 comprises 13 residues.

The J gene is TRBJ2-5, the V gene TRBV25-1; 10 bases line up with TRBD2. This CDR3 has 14 amino acids. Trimming took 8 bases from V and 4 from J; bases not matched to a gene: 7. In germline, CDR1 is MGHDK, CDR2 SYGVNS. The CDR3 DNA is TGTGCCAGCGCGATAGCGGGGGGTCCAGAGACCCAGTACTTC. Amino acid sequence: CASAIAGGPETQYF.

This clonotype has just a few counts. The chain couples TRBV2 to TRBJ2-2; D might be TRBD1 or TRBD2, each matching 5 bases. The CDR3 extends over 15 amino acids. V gave up 4 bases and J gave up 0 bases, with 9 bases separating them. Germline V gene lookup returns CDR1 SNHLY and CDR2 FYNNEI. The CDR3 DNA is TGTGCCAGCAGTGCCGGGACGGCGAACACCGGGGAGCTGTTTTTT. This codes for CASSAGTANTGELFF.

The table lists this clonotype with many counts. The chain has TRBV5-4 and TRBJ1-3; D gene ambiguous. Germline CDR1 reads SGHNT; CDR2 reads YYREEE (reference sequence). The CDR3 length is 13 residues. V lost 6 bases, J lost 3 bases, and 10 bases lay in between. CDR3 protein: CASTKGDGNTIYF. CDR3 in DNA: TGTGCCAGCACCAAGGGTGATGGAAACACCATATATTTT.

The J gene is TRBJ1-5, the V gene TRBV10-3; tentative D call: TRBD1 (5 bases). The V end lost 6 bases, the J end lost 6 bases, and 18 bases lay between the germline ends. There are 15 residues in the CDR3. CDR1 and CDR2 from the germline V gene are ENHRY and SYGVKD. The CDR3 loop reads CAIRGDGREGQPQHF. CDR3 in DNA: TGTGCCATCAGAGGGGACGGTCGGGAGGGTCAGCCCCAGCATTTT.

This clonotype was recorded many times. This sequence joins TRBV10-3 and TRBJ2-3, with TRBD1 matching 9 bases. Germline-derived CDR1 and CDR2 are ENHRY and SYGVKD. This CDR3 is built from 15 residues. Trimming took 7 bases from V and 6 from J; bases not matched to a gene: 11. DNA for the CDR3: TGTGCCATCAAATCGGGACAGGGAATCGGCGATACGCAGTATTTT. Protein product: CAIKSGQGIGDTQYF.

The chain uses TRBV7-2 and TRBJ2-7; D unresolved. The V gene lost 6 bases and the J gene lost 3 bases, with 12 bases spanning the gap. CDR3 length equals 13 residues. Looked up from germline, CDR1 is SGHTA and CDR2 is FQGNSA. The CDR3 DNA reads TGTGCCAGCAGATACTCGACTGGCTACGAGCAGTACTTC. As protein: CASRYSTGYEQYF.

The chain has TRBV7-6 and TRBJ1-1; 7 nucleotides align to TRBD1. Germline-derived CDR1 and CDR2 are SGHVS and FNYEAQ. The CDR3 has 13 residues. The V segment lost 5 bases and the J segment 4 bases; nucleotides outside the gene matches: 4. The CDR3 region has the DNA TGTGCCAGCAGCCCCGGACAGGTCACTGAAGCTTTCTTT. Protein sequence: CASSPGQVTEAFF.

This clonotype has just a few counts. V is TRBV10-3 and J is TRBJ2-1, with a tentative D call TRBD1 (5 bases). This CDR3 spans 14 amino acids. Trimming took 0 bases from V and 8 from J, leaving 11 bases between them. CDR1 and CDR2 (germline): ENHRY, SYGVKD. The CDR3 here is CAISESGQGYEQFF. The DNA of the CDR3 is TGTGCCATCAGTGAGTCGGGGCAGGGCTATGAGCAGTTCTTC.

Note on this clonotype: One end of the junction is discordant with germline, which a read error may explain. This chain joins TRBV9 and TRBJ2-2, with 7 bases lining up with TRBD2. The germline CDR1 and CDR2 sequences are SGDLS and YYNGEE. The CDR3 is 15 residues long. As DNA, the CDR3 is TGTGCCAGCAGCGGACGGGGGGATACCACCAGGGAGCTGTTTTTT. It translates to CASSGRGDTTRELFF.

On this clonotype: This sequence may be a read error, since a much larger clone differs from it by one base. The conserved closing phenylalanine or tryptophan is absent in this CDR3, likely reflecting a read error. The V and J genes are TRBV7-2 and TRBJ1-1; D is perhaps TRBD1 (5 bases). From germline, CDR1 is SGHTA and CDR2 FQGNSA. V lost 5 bases, J lost 1 base, and 11 bases lay in between. This CDR3 is 14 amino acids long. CDR3 in amino acids: CASSPETGNTEAFL. CDR3 nucleotides: TGTGCCAGCAGCCCCGAAACAGGGAACACTGAAGCTTTCCTT.

This clonotype was detected once. Possible read error: a much larger clone is one base away. The rearrangement joins TRBV5-1 to TRBJ1-4; perhaps TRBD1 as D (5 bases). The CDR3 has 15 residues. CDR1 and CDR2 from the germline V gene are SGHRS and YFSETQ. V dropped 0 bases and J dropped 9 bases, with 15 bases sitting between them. The CDR3 nucleotides are TGCGCCAGCAGCTTGGCTGGGGCTCGGGGCAAAAAACTGTTTTTT. It yields the protein CASSLAGARGKKLFF.

The sample holds many counts of this clonotype. The chain is built from TRBV6-5 and TRBJ1-1, with 8 bases matching TRBD1. V lost 4 bases, J lost 8 bases, and 6 bases stayed unmatched. The CDR3 loop spans 13 amino acids. Germline CDR1 is MNHEY and CDR2 is SVGAGI. The CDR3 bases are TGTGCCAGCAGTTTGACAGGGGCAGGGGAAGCTTTCTTT. It specifies CASSLTGAGEAFF.

This clonotype was seen at least ten times. The chain uses TRBV20-1 and TRBJ2-5, with 9 bases aligning to TRBD2. After removal of 6 bases from V and 5 bases from J, the junction contained 10 bases not matched to a gene. The CDR3 runs to 14 residues. Germline V CDR1 and CDR2: DFQATT, SNEGSKA (reference sequence). The CDR3 is CSARPAGGRETQYF. CDR3 bases: TGCAGTGCCCGACCGGCGGGGGGGCGTGAGACCCAGTACTTC.

This clonotype was counted many times. The rearrangement links TRBV19 to TRBJ2-4; a weak D match, TRBD2 (5 bases). The CDR3 contains 14 residues. Deletions cut 7 bases from V and 9 bases from J, with 19 bases between. Germline V gene lookup returns CDR1 LNHDA and CDR2 SQIVND (reference sequence). CDR3 sequence reads: CASTPTRGQGIQYF. CDR3 nucleotides: TGTGCCAGTACCCCCACTAGAGGGCAAGGCATTCAGTACTTC. The full variable domain, in which reference TRBV19 and TRBJ2-4 provide the parts outside the CDR3, is DGGITQSPKYLFRKEGQNVTLSCEQNLNHDAMYWYRQDPGQGLRLIYYSQIVNDFQKGDIAEGYSVSREKKESFPLTVTSAQKNPTAFYLCASTPTRGQGIQYFGAGTRLSVL.

This clonotype was counted ten times or more. The chain carries TRBV20-1 and TRBJ2-1; possible D gene TRBD2, 5 bases. The V gene lost 1 base and the J gene lost 2 bases, with 9 bases spanning the gap. CDR1 is DFQATT, CDR2 SNEGSKA, per germline (reference sequence). CDR3 length: 14 amino acids. CDR3 sequence reads: CSARGLAPYNEQFF. The CDR3 DNA follows: TGCAGTGCTAGAGGTCTAGCACCCTACAATGAGCAGTTCTTC.

This clonotype was counted at least ten times. The chain is built from TRBV9 and TRBJ1-3; no clear D gene. Trimming stripped 4 bases from V and 0 bases from J, with 20 bases between. This CDR3 contains 18 residues. CDR1 SGDLS and CDR2 YYNGEE come from the germline V gene. The CDR3 reads CASSPLREGTLSGNTIYF. The CDR3 nucleotides read TGTGCCAGCAGCCCCCTTCGTGAGGGTACACTCTCTGGAAACACCATATATTTT.

The table lists this clonotype with many counts. V is TRBV2 and J is TRBJ2-7; a possible D gene is TRBD2 (6 bases). Germline CDR1 reads SNHLY; CDR2 reads FYNNEI. The CDR3 consists of 14 residues. V lost 7 bases, J lost 2 bases, and 15 bases lay in between. CDR3 DNA sequence: TGTGCCAGCACTCTACAGGAGGGACCCTACGAGCAGTACTTC. This sequence encodes CASTLQEGPYEQYF.